The clone carrying this TCR beta chain was seen just once. Antigen unknown. Germline and junction disagree at one end, which may indicate a read error. 5'RACE template switching produced TCR cDNA carrying a universal primer site and UMIs. Using its own MiXCR run on the 5' RACE reads, TCRdb lists one record per CDR3 protein. In the table there are hundreds of thousands of distinct CDR3 sequences, around 10% of which are singletons. Per the germline V gene, CDR1 is SGHRS and CDR2 is YFSETQ. The CDR3 sequence is 17 residues long. This sample was included in a study of T cells after yellow fever vaccination. Study-level findings and limits: Contaminating bulk clonotypes could be abundant in FACS-sorted repertoires. Detected again after the booster were most primary-vaccination clones, at roughly 95% CD4 and 88% CD8. The secondary response was weaker, and its peak arrived faster, on day 5 versus 15.

The starting material was CD4+ T cells sorted from PBMCs, obtained 5 days after the yellow fever booster vaccination. The chain recombines TRBV5-1 with TRBJ2-7, with 9 bases fitting TRBD1. This TCR came from a man in his late teens or twenties who received the YFV17D yellow fever vaccine. The chain's CDR3 is CASSWGGPGQGSHEQYF. CDR3 nucleotides: TGCGCCAGCAGCTGGGGGGGTCCGGGACAGGGCTCCCACGAGCAGTACTTC.